Listed below are T cell receptor beta chains from one sample, sequenced in a study of blood T cells in healthy people across ages. MiXCR, run by TCRdb on the 5' RACE reads, gives a single entry per CDR3 protein. Of 850,000 to 950,000 distinct CDR3 sequences in the sample, roughly 26% are singletons; the top ten hold 17%. Sequencing was performed on blood. These receptors all stem from a woman of 80 years or more in good health. CDR3s include the opening cysteine and the closing phenylalanine or tryptophan. The D gene is left open where the match is weak. Where a row states a size, it is once, few, many or the class of an expanded clone; other rows omit it.

size,V,J,D,CDR3,DNA
many,TRBV7-2,TRBJ1-2,NA,CASSLKQGRLPGYTF,TGTGCCAGCAGCTTAAAACAGGGTCGGCTGCCTGGCTACACCTTC
many,TRBV4-1,TRBJ2-3,TRBD2,CASSLGTSGGPGTTDTQYF,TGCGCCAGCAGCCTCGGGACTAGCGGGGGCCCGGGCACCACAGATACGCAGTATTTT
many,TRBV4-1,TRBJ1-2,NA,CASSQDRKDGGYTF,TGCGCCAGCAGCCAAGATCGGAAAGACGGTGGCTACACCTTC
few,TRBV5-5,TRBJ1-1,NA,CASTLGWGNTEAFF,TGTGCCAGCACCCTGGGGTGGGGGAACACTGAAGCTTTCTTT
NA,TRBV12-3/TRBV12-4,TRBJ2-5,NA,CASSYGSGSFETQYF,TGTGCCAGCAGTTACGGTTCGGGTTCTTTCGAGACCCAGTACTTC
NA,TRBV12-3/TRBV12-4,TRBJ1-1,NA,CASSLSRWNEAFF,TGTGCCAGCAGTTTATCCCGATGGAATGAAGCTTTCTTT
many,TRBV10-2,TRBJ1-2,NA,CASLQGGTNYGYTF,TGCGCCAGCTTACAGGGTGGTACTAACTATGGCTACACCTTC
many,TRBV12-3/TRBV12-4,TRBJ2-5,NA,CASSLGTGLKETQYF,TGTGCCAGCAGTTTAGGCACAGGGCTGAAAGAGACCCAGTACTTC
few,TRBV7-2,TRBJ1-6,NA,CASSLVAFSSPRNSPLHF,TGTGCCAGCAGCTTAGTAGCGTTTTCCTCACCTCGTAATTCACCCCTCCACTTT
NA,TRBV2,TRBJ2-1,NA,CASNPSQSGPYNEQFF,TGTGCCAGCAATCCTTCGCAGAGTGGGCCCTACAATGAGCAGTTCTTC
few,TRBV5-1,TRBJ2-1,NA,CAGAIGEPVNEQFF,TGCGCCGGCGCAATTGGGGAGCCGGTGAATGAGCAGTTCTTC
NA,TRBV7-9,TRBJ2-1,NA,CASSLGGWDEQFF,TGTGCCAGCAGCTTAGGGGGGTGGGATGAGCAGTTCTTC
NA,TRBV6-1,TRBJ1-5,TRBD1,CASRTGGGQPQHF,TGTGCCAGCAGGACAGGGGGCGGCCAGCCCCAGCATTTT
many,TRBV7-2,TRBJ2-2,NA,CASSPTGHTTGELFF,TGTGCCAGCAGCCCTACAGGACATACCACCGGGGAGCTGTTTTTT
many,TRBV6-2/TRBV6-3,TRBJ2-1,NA,CASRSGTGASYNEQFF,TGTGCCAGCAGGTCCGGAACGGGGGCTTCCTACAATGAGCAGTTCTTC
NA,TRBV10-2,TRBJ1-1,NA,CASSPGPWIMNTEAFF,TGCGCCAGCAGTCCGGGTCCTTGGATTATGAACACTGAAGCTTTCTTT
many,TRBV10-3,TRBJ2-1,NA,CASGNSGSDEQFF,TGTGCCTCGGGGAATTCTGGGTCGGATGAGCAGTTCTTC
many,TRBV12-3/TRBV12-4,TRBJ2-1,TRBD2,CASSFGGGANNEQFF,TGTGCCAGCTCCTTCGGGGGGGGGGCGAACAATGAGCAGTTCTTC
NA,TRBV27,TRBJ2-2,NA,CASRWGASGELFF,TGTGCCAGCAGGTGGGGGGCGTCCGGGGAGCTGTTTTTT
NA,TRBV11-3,TRBJ1-1,NA,CANKTVEAFF,TGTGCCAACAAGACAGTTGAAGCTTTCTTT
NA,TRBV15,TRBJ2-1,TRBD2,CATSREGTSAGEQFF,TGTGCCACCAGCAGAGAAGGGACTAGCGCGGGCGAGCAGTTCTTC
few,TRBV5-6,TRBJ2-7,NA,CASSADRTSSYEQYF,TGTGCCAGCAGCGCCGACAGGACCAGCTCCTACGAGCAGTACTTC
once,TRBV21-1,TRBJ2-2,NA,CASSRIREGPNTGELFF,TGTGCCAGCAGCCGTATCAGGGAAGGGCCGAACACCGGGGAGCTGTTTTTT
many,TRBV4-3,TRBJ1-1,NA,CASSQETEREAFF,TGCGCCAGCAGCCAAGAAACGGAAAGAGAAGCTTTCTTT
many,TRBV6-6,TRBJ2-7,NA,CASTDGQAYEQYF,TGTGCCAGCACGGACGGCCAGGCGTACGAGCAGTACTTC
many,TRBV12-3/TRBV12-4,TRBJ1-2,NA,CASILGTANTNYGYTF,TGTGCCAGCATCTTGGGGACCGCAAATACTAACTATGGCTACACCTTC
NA,TRBV27,TRBJ1-1,TRBD1,CASNSGQGRDTEAFF,TGTGCCAGCAATTCGGGACAGGGAAGAGACACTGAAGCTTTCTTT
many,TRBV12-3/TRBV12-4,TRBJ1-1,NA,CASSLGTLNTEAFF,TGTGCCAGCAGTTTGGGGACCTTGAACACTGAAGCTTTCTTT
NA,TRBV5-1,TRBJ2-3,TRBD2,CASSPGTRVSTDTQYF,TGCGCCAGCAGCCCAGGGACTAGGGTCAGCACAGATACGCAGTATTTT
NA,TRBV28,TRBJ1-1,NA,CASRAFQGTLEAFF,TGTGCCAGCAGGGCATTTCAGGGGACCCTTGAAGCTTTCTTT
many,TRBV6-2/TRBV6-3,TRBJ1-5,NA,CASSYSRQGSQPQHF,TGTGCCAGCAGTTACTCGCGGCAGGGCTCTCAGCCCCAGCATTTT
many,TRBV7-9,TRBJ2-7,NA,CASSSAVRTKAYEQYF,TGTGCCAGCAGCTCAGCCGTCAGGACGAAAGCCTACGAGCAGTACTTC
NA,TRBV10-3,TRBJ2-7,NA,CAISGGGTWETEQYF,TGTGCCATCAGCGGAGGGGGGACATGGGAGACCGAGCAGTACTTC
NA,TRBV12-3/TRBV12-4,TRBJ2-3,NA,CASSLDPWRASADTQYF,TGTGCCAGCAGTTTGGATCCCTGGCGAGCGAGCGCAGATACGCAGTATTTT
NA,TRBV9,TRBJ2-3,TRBD1,CAGSPRTGGDTQYF,TGTGCCGGCAGCCCCCGGACAGGGGGCGATACGCAGTATTTT
NA,TRBV7-9,TRBJ2-2,NA,CASSSRSANTGELFF,TGTGCCAGCAGCTCCCGCAGCGCGAACACCGGGGAGCTGTTTTTT